A selection of T cell receptor beta chains follows, all from one sample in a study of siplizumab effects on memory and regulatory T cells. Sequencing was performed with immunoSEQ multiplex PCR; in TCRdb, only in-frame clones are kept and a portion is missing. The sample records around 100,000 clones, roughly 93% being singletons. Sequencing was performed on Tregs sorted from blood. These receptors were taken from a human donor in good health. The CDR3 runs from the conserved cysteine through the conserved F or W. A D gene is named only where the DNA matches it firmly. A clone size is listed for some rows: how often the clone was seen (once, few, many), or a class if it is expanded.

NA	14	TRBV9	TRBJ2-3	NA	CASSLGQWTDTQYF	TGTGCCAGCAGCCTCGGACAGTGGACAGATACGCAGTATTTT
once	13	TRBV2	TRBJ2-1	NA	CASSLNSYNEQFF	TGTGCCAGCTCCTTAAACTCCTACAATGAGCAGTTCTTC
NA	17	TRBV11-1	TRBJ2-1	TRBD2	CASTGTSVTRSYNEQFF	TGTGCCAGCACCGGGACTAGCGTAACCCGCTCCTACAATGAGCAGTTCTTC
NA	14	TRBV19	TRBJ2-3	NA	CASSIDSFLGAQYF	TGTGCCAGTAGTATAGATAGCTTCCTGGGAGCGCAGTATTTT
NA	12	TRBV5-1	TRBJ2-7	TRBD2	CASSLGGDEQYF	TGCGCCAGCAGCCTTGGGGGGGACGAGCAGTACTTC
NA	11	TRBV29-1	TRBJ2-2	NA	CSVANTGELFF	TGCAGCGTCGCAAACACCGGGGAGCTGTTTTTT
NA	13	TRBV9	TRBJ2-7	TRBD1	CASSVRQGYEQYF	TGTGCCAGCAGCGTAAGACAGGGGTACGAGCAGTACTTC
NA	14	TRBV15	TRBJ2-1	TRBD1	CATSRDWQGDEQFF	TGTGCCACCAGCAGAGATTGGCAGGGGGATGAGCAGTTCTTC
NA	17	TRBV7-2	TRBJ2-1	TRBD2	CASAESGTSGSYNEQFF	TGTGCCAGCGCCGAGTCTGGGACTAGCGGGAGTTACAATGAGCAGTTCTTC
NA	14	TRBV6-1	TRBJ1-1	NA	CASSVDRGVTEAFF	TGTGCCAGCAGTGTAGACAGAGGAGTCACTGAAGCTTTCTTT
NA	14	TRBV9	TRBJ2-3	NA	CASSGDPGTDTQYF	TGTGCCAGCAGCGGGGATCCTGGCACAGATACGCAGTATTTT
NA	18	TRBV5-1	TRBJ2-1	TRBD2	CASSLAVLAGGAGHEQFF	TGCGCCAGCAGCTTGGCTGTTCTAGCGGGAGGAGCGGGCCATGAGCAGTTCTTC
NA	16	TRBV7-8	TRBJ2-1	TRBD2	CASSLLSASGYNEQFF	TGTGCCAGCAGCTTATTGAGTGCTAGCGGATACAATGAGCAGTTCTTC
NA	14	TRBV6-1	TRBJ2-3	NA	CASSDDRVADTQYF	TGTGCCAGCAGTGATGATAGGGTGGCAGATACGCAGTATTTT
NA	15	TRBV5-8	TRBJ2-1	TRBD1	CASSLAGTGDGEQFF	TGTGCCAGCAGCTTGGCGGGGACAGGGGATGGTGAGCAGTTCTTC
NA	17	TRBV18	TRBJ1-5	NA	CASSPLGAGKGNQPQHF	TGTGCCAGCTCACCCCTCGGTGCAGGGAAGGGCAATCAGCCCCAGCATTTT
NA	13	TRBV7-9	TRBJ2-7	NA	CASSSRYTYEQYF	TGTGCCAGCAGCTCCCGCTATACCTACGAGCAGTACTTC
NA	13	TRBV5-1	TRBJ2-3	NA	CASSSPGTDTQYF	TGCGCCAGCAGCTCTCCGGGCACAGATACGCAGTATTTT
NA	12	TRBV28	TRBJ1-3	NA	CASRSSGNTIYF	TGTGCCAGCAGGTCCTCTGGAAACACCATATATTTT
few	13	TRBV28	TRBJ2-1	NA	CASRSGAFDEQFF	TGTGCCAGCAGGTCGGGAGCGTTCGATGAGCAGTTCTTC
NA	17	TRBV27	TRBJ2-5	TRBD2	CASRPRPLAGGEEAQYF	TGTGCCAGCAGACCCAGACCTCTAGCGGGAGGTGAAGAGGCCCAGTACTTC
NA	14	TRBV30	TRBJ2-1	TRBD2	CAWSVWLAGAEQFF	TGTGCCTGGAGTGTCTGGCTAGCGGGGGCAGAGCAGTTCTTC
NA	15	TRBV7-9	TRBJ2-6	NA	CASSLLGSGANVLTF	TGTGCCAGCAGCCTGTTGGGGAGTGGGGCCAACGTCCTGACTTTC
NA	13	TRBV27	TRBJ2-3	NA	CASSLTRGDTQYF	TGTGCCAGCAGCCTAACTAGGGGGGATACGCAGTATTTT
NA	18	TRBV7-2	TRBJ2-3	TRBD2	CASSLIGPLAGGADTQYF	TGTGCCAGCAGCTTAATCGGGCCGCTAGCGGGAGGAGCAGATACGCAGTATTTT
NA	12	TRBV5-6	TRBJ2-7	NA	CASSLAVGEQYF	TGTGCCAGCAGCTTGGCCGTTGGGGAGCAGTACTTC
once	14	TRBV6-6	TRBJ2-2	NA	CASSLAREWGELFF	TGTGCCAGCAGTCTTGCCCGAGAATGGGGGGAGCTGTTTTTT
NA	13	TRBV5-1	TRBJ2-5	NA	CASSLARGETKYF	TGCGCCAGCAGCTTGGCCAGGGGTGAGACCAAGTACTTC
NA	13	TRBV11-3	TRBJ2-7	NA	CASSVGPTYEQYF	TGTGCCAGCAGCGTGGGGCCCACCTACGAGCAGTACTTC
NA	16	TRBV5-1	TRBJ2-6	NA	CASSPSQGLGANVLTF	TGCGCCAGCAGCCCGTCCCAGGGTTTGGGGGCCAACGTCCTGACTTTC
few	15	TRBV19	TRBJ1-6	NA	CASTTGTGHNSPLHF	TGTGCCAGTACTACCGGAACGGGGCATAATTCACCCCTCCACTTT
NA	12	TRBV15	TRBJ2-3	NA	CATARRTDTQYF	TGTGCCACAGCCAGGCGCACAGATACGCAGTATTTT
once	12	TRBV19	TRBJ1-2	TRBD1	CASMLQGYGYTF	TGTGCCAGTATGTTACAGGGGTATGGCTACACCTTC
NA	14	TRBV6-6	TRBJ1-2	TRBD1	CASSPGTGIYGYTF	TGTGCCAGCAGTCCTGGGACAGGCATCTATGGCTACACCTTC
NA	15	TRBV19	TRBJ1-5	NA	CASSREFLSNQPQHF	TGTGCCAGTAGTAGGGAGTTTTTAAGCAATCAGCCCCAGCATTTT
NA	11	TRBV5-6	TRBJ2-1	NA	CASSRTGVQFF	TGTGCCAGCAGCCGAACCGGGGTTCAGTTCTTC
NA	17	TRBV7-8	TRBJ1-1	TRBD1	CASSLALRQGLNTEAFF	TGTGCCAGCAGCTTAGCTCTAAGACAGGGCCTTAACACTGAAGCTTTCTTT
NA	13	TRBV7-3	TRBJ1-6	NA	CASSLEDNSPLHF	TGTGCCAGCAGCTTGGAGGATAATTCACCCCTCCACTTT
NA	16	TRBV13	TRBJ2-6	NA	CASSHTGRVGANVLTF	TGTGCCAGCAGCCACACAGGGAGGGTCGGGGCCAACGTCCTGACTTTC
NA	14	TRBV19	TRBJ2-2	NA	CASSIRGTAGELFF	TGTGCCAGTAGTATTAGGGGAACGGCCGGGGAGCTGTTTTTT
NA	15	TRBV6-5	TRBJ1-4	TRBD1	CASSQTGGGAEKLFF	TGTGCCAGCAGCCAAACAGGGGGCGGTGCCGAAAAACTGTTTTTT
NA	15	TRBV30	TRBJ2-2	NA	CAWRPTGRYTGELFF	TGTGCCTGGAGACCGACAGGGAGGTACACCGGGGAGCTGTTTTTT
NA	13	TRBV5-6	TRBJ1-1	NA	CASSPPWNTEAFF	TGTGCCAGCAGCCCGCCTTGGAACACTGAAGCTTTCTTT
NA	18	TRBV7-8	TRBJ2-4	TRBD1	CASSRTSGQGDWRNIQYF	TGTGCCAGCAGCAGAACCTCGGGACAGGGGGATTGGAGAAACATTCAGTACTTC
NA	11	TRBV6-1	TRBJ2-1	NA	CASSDLRGGFF	TGTGCCAGCAGTGATCTTAGGGGGGGGTTCTTC
NA	14	TRBV5-1	TRBJ2-2	NA	CASRDGPNTGELFF	TGCGCCTCAAGGGACGGTCCGAACACCGGGGAGCTGTTTTTT
once	13	TRBV5-1	TRBJ2-7	NA	CASSLSGLHEQYF	TGCGCCAGCAGCTTGTCCGGGCTCCACGAGCAGTACTTC
NA	13	TRBV5-3	TRBJ2-7	NA	CARSLEYSYEQYF	TGTGCCAGAAGCTTGGAATACTCCTACGAGCAGTACTTC
NA	15	TRBV10-2	TRBJ1-5	TRBD1	CASSVAGGRHQPQHF	TGCGCCAGCAGTGTGGCAGGGGGCCGCCATCAGCCCCAGCATTTT
NA	16	TRBV7-9	TRBJ2-7	TRBD1	CASSSSRDRVSHEQYF	TGTGCCAGCAGCTCAAGCCGGGACAGGGTGTCCCACGAGCAGTACTTC
NA	14	TRBV30	TRBJ1-3	TRBD1	CAWSVGTAGNTIYF	TGTGCCTGGAGTGTAGGGACAGCTGGAAACACCATATATTTT
NA	15	TRBV4-3	TRBJ1-1	NA	CASSQGRAGNTEAFF	TGCGCCAGCAGCCAAGGGAGGGCGGGGAACACTGAAGCTTTCTTT
NA	12	TRBV27	TRBJ2-7	NA	CASKDRFYEQYF	TGTGCCAGCAAGGACAGATTCTACGAGCAGTACTTC
NA	14	TRBV10-3	TRBJ1-4	TRBD1	CAISSGTAHEKLFF	TGTGCCATCAGTTCCGGGACAGCCCATGAAAAACTGTTTTTT
NA	16	TRBV5-1	TRBJ2-1	NA	CASSLGTWPTYNEQFF	TGCGCCAGCAGCTTGGGGACTTGGCCCACCTACAATGAGCAGTTCTTC